These T cell receptor beta chains were read from a single sample in a study of T cell responses to AZD1222 COVID-19 vaccine. Measured with immunoSEQ multiplex PCR; TCRdb has only the in-frame clones, and not every one. The sample contains 130,000 to 150,000 clones, around 93% of which appear only once. Sequenced material: peripheral blood, taken on day 0 of AZD1222 vaccination. These receptors were taken from an adult in good health. CDR3s include the opening cysteine and the closing phenylalanine or tryptophan. D genes are given only for firm matches. Expanded clones are given a class, and other clones once, few, many or no size at all.

d_gene	j_gene	abundance	v_gene	CDR3nt	CDR3aa
.	TRBJ2-7	.	TRBV18	TGTGCCAGCTCACCACCGTACTCCGGAGAGGAGCAGTACTTC	CASSPPYSGEEQYF
TRBD2	TRBJ2-1	.	TRBV11-2	TGTGCCAGCAGCCTACGGGTAGCGGGCCCCTCCTACAATGAGCAGTTCTTC	CASSLRVAGPSYNEQFF
.	TRBJ1-3	.	TRBV2	TGTGCCAGCAGAGCTGACCTGGGGGAAGGAAACACCATATATTTT	CASRADLGEGNTIYF
TRBD1	TRBJ1-2	.	TRBV30	TGTGCCTGGAGTGGACAGGGGGGAGGTGGCTACACCTTC	CAWSGQGGGGYTF
TRBD1	TRBJ1-5	.	TRBV6-5	TGTGCCAGCAGCAGGACAGGGAGCAATCAGCCCCAGCATTTT	CASSRTGSNQPQHF
TRBD2	TRBJ2-7	.	TRBV6-5	TGTGCCAGCAGGACCGGGACTAGCGGGAGCGAGCAGTACTTC	CASRTGTSGSEQYF
TRBD1	TRBJ1-6	.	TRBV9	TGTGCCAGCAGCGTAGGGGGACAGAATTCACCCCTCCACTTT	CASSVGGQNSPLHF
.	TRBJ2-2	.	TRBV12-3/TRBV12-4	TGTGCCAGCAGCAGCAGTCCCGGGGAGCTGTTTTTT	CASSSSPGELFF
.	TRBJ2-5	.	TRBV7-9	TGTGCCAGCAGATTAATAGCGGAGGCAATCCAAGAGACCCAGTACTTC	CASRLIAEAIQETQYF
.	TRBJ1-6	once	TRBV30	TGTGCCTGGAGGGGGACAACGAGTAATTCACCCCTCCACTTT	CAWRGTTSNSPLHF
.	TRBJ2-7	.	TRBV5-1	TGCGCCAGCAGCCCTGGAGGGGTCTCCTACGAGCAGTACTTC	CASSPGGVSYEQYF
.	TRBJ1-4	.	TRBV18	TGTGCCAGCTCACCGACCGTTGGGGGAGAGAGGGAAAAACTGTTTTTT	CASSPTVGGEREKLFF
.	TRBJ1-1	.	TRBV6-4	TGTGCCAGCAGTCAAGGGAGAGGGGCCACTGAAGCTTTCTTT	CASSQGRGATEAFF
TRBD2	TRBJ2-1	.	TRBV5-8	TGTGCCAGCAGCAGGACTAGCGGAGCTTACAATGAGCAGTTCTTC	CASSRTSGAYNEQFF
TRBD1	TRBJ2-7	.	TRBV29-1	TGCAGCGTTGAAGGGGTCGGACAGGGGGTATACGAGCAGTACTTC	CSVEGVGQGVYEQYF
.	TRBJ2-7	.	TRBV11-2	TGTGCCAGCAGCTTACAGGACAGTAGCTACGAGCAGTACTTC	CASSLQDSSYEQYF
.	TRBJ1-1	.	TRBV7-9	TGTGCCAGCAGCTTAGCGGAGAACACTGAAGCTTTCTTT	CASSLAENTEAFF
.	TRBJ1-1	.	TRBV7-9	TGTGCCAGCAGCTTCCTTGGGGGCACTGAAGCTTTCTTT	CASSFLGGTEAFF
TRBD1	TRBJ1-2	few	TRBV5-4	TGTGCCAGCAGCTCGATGGACAGGCTCCTCGATGGCTACACCTTC	CASSSMDRLLDGYTF
TRBD1	TRBJ1-3	.	TRBV11-2	TGTGCCAGCAGCTTAGACCGACAGGGCCTAACCTCTAATGGAAACACCATATATTTT	CASSLDRQGLTSNGNTIYF
TRBD1	TRBJ1-2	.	TRBV4-1	TGCGCCAGCAGCCCTGGACAGGGGAGTTATGGCTACACCTTC	CASSPGQGSYGYTF
.	TRBJ2-1	once	TRBV9	TGTGCCAGCAGCATCGACGGGGGACACTACAATGAGCAGTTCTTC	CASSIDGGHYNEQFF
TRBD1	TRBJ1-1	.	TRBV6-5	TGTGCCAGCAGTCCACCCGGGACAGGGCGCCCGAAAGCTTTCTTT	CASSPPGTGRPKAFF
.	TRBJ1-1	.	TRBV19	TGTGCCAGTAGTATAGGGAACACTGAAGCTTTCTTT	CASSIGNTEAFF
.	TRBJ1-1	.	TRBV20-1	TGCAGTGCTAGTACGAACACTGAAGCTTTCTTT	CSASTNTEAFF
TRBD1	TRBJ2-7	.	TRBV18	TGTGCCAGCTTTCCCGGGACAGGGGGCTACGAGCAGTACTTC	CASFPGTGGYEQYF
.	TRBJ2-7	.	TRBV7-2	TGTGCCAGCAGCCCGAAGGGCCTAAAGTCATCCGAGCAGTACTTC	CASSPKGLKSSEQYF
.	TRBJ1-6	.	TRBV19	TGTGCCAGTAGTATAAGACAGGACCCGCAGGCAAATTCACCCCTCCACTTT	CASSIRQDPQANSPLHF
.	TRBJ1-5	.	TRBV9	TGTGCCAGCAGCGTAGGATCGGCGGGCAATCAGCCCCAGCATTTT	CASSVGSAGNQPQHF
TRBD1	TRBJ2-2	.	TRBV19	TGTGCCAGTATCTTCCAGGGACAGGGGGCGAGCGGGGAGCTGTTTTTT	CASIFQGQGASGELFF
TRBD2	TRBJ2-3	.	TRBV7-8	TGTGCCAGCAGCTTAGCGGCTAGCGGGTTGGAGAAGTATTTT	CASSLAASGLEKYF
.	TRBJ1-5	.	TRBV10-1	TGCGCCAGCAGTGGAGGGTTGAACCAGCCCCAGCATTTT	CASSGGLNQPQHF
.	TRBJ2-2	once	TRBV7-3	TGTGCCAGCAGCCCCACCCTTGGGACACTCGGGGAGCTGTTTTTT	CASSPTLGTLGELFF
.	TRBJ1-1	.	TRBV6-6	TGTGCCAGCAGTTTCAGACAAGGCGGAGCTGAAGCTTTCTTT	CASSFRQGGAEAFF
.	TRBJ2-7	.	TRBV2	TGTGCCAGCAGTCTTAGCTCCTACGAGCAGTACTTC	CASSLSSYEQYF
.	TRBJ2-7	.	TRBV18	TGTGCCAGCTCCCTACAGGCCGGGGTTATCGAGCAGTACTTC	CASSLQAGVIEQYF
.	TRBJ1-1	.	TRBV2	TGTGCCAGCGTCAGGTACATGAACACTGAAGCTTTCTTT	CASVRYMNTEAFF
.	TRBJ1-4	.	TRBV2	TGTGCCAGCAGTGGCTCCATCGAACTGTTTTTT	CASSGSIELFF
.	TRBJ2-1	.	TRBV7-9	TGTGCCAGCAGCTCCCAGGGGGGGAAGCGAAGCTCCTACAATGAGCAGTTCTTC	CASSSQGGKRSSYNEQFF
.	TRBJ2-3	.	TRBV11-2	TGTGCCAGCAGCCCCTACCGGGGGCAGGATACGCAGTATTTT	CASSPYRGQDTQYF
.	TRBJ1-1	.	TRBV10-3	TGTGCCATCAGGATGACAGGTCCAAACACTGAAGCTTTCTTT	CAIRMTGPNTEAFF
.	TRBJ1-2	.	TRBV6-6	TGTGCCAGCAGCGATAATTATGGCTACACCTTC	CASSDNYGYTF
.	TRBJ1-3	.	TRBV16	TGTGCCAGCAGCCACACGCACCAGGGTTCTGGAAACACCATATATTTT	CASSHTHQGSGNTIYF
TRBD1	TRBJ1-2	.	TRBV19	TGTGCCAGTAGTGTACAGGGGTTCTATGGCTACACCTTC	CASSVQGFYGYTF
.	TRBJ1-1	.	TRBV14	TGTGCCAGCAGCCTCGAACCAGGGGTGGCTGAAGCTTTCTTT	CASSLEPGVAEAFF